Below, 14 T cell receptor beta chains from the same sample are listed, as sequenced in a study of tumor-infiltrating lymphocytes in primary liver carcinoma. Co-extraction of both nucleic acids (RNA and DNA) used about 18-31 mg of unsorted bulk tissue. Synthesis of TCR beta cDNA was carried out from 450 to 650 ng total RNA with a constant-region primer. ARM-PCR was slightly modified, and three nested multiplex PCR rounds with it gave rise to the TCR beta libraries. TRBV1-TRBV30 forward primers paired with a C-beta reverse primer were used in the first two PCR rounds, which ran roughly 10 cycles each. TCRdb re-analysed the multiplex PCR reads in MiXCR, keeping a single row per CDR3 protein. The table lists 90,000 to 150,000 distinct CDR3 sequences, 65% of them singletons. The material sequenced was liver tumor tissue from sampling region 1. Subset in this sample: tumor region T1, superior pole. Receptors were obtained from an older woman with primary liver carcinoma and hepatitis B virus infection.

This clonotype was observed at least ten times. J is TRBJ2-1 and V is TRBV28, with 7 bases that match TRBD2. Per the germline V gene, CDR1 is MDHEN and CDR2 is SYDVKM. The CDR3 has 16 residues. The trim removed 5 bases at V and 3 bases at J, leaving 10 bases unmatched. CDR3 DNA: TGTGCCAGCAGTCCTTTGGGAGGCGGGGGCTACAATGAGCAGTTCTTC. It is translated as CASSPLGGGGYNEQFF.

This clonotype was observed at least ten times. V is TRBV12-3 or TRBV12-4 and J is TRBJ2-1, with D unclear. V gave up 2 bases and J gave up 9 bases, with 5 bases separating them. The CDR3 runs to 11 residues. The CDR3 spells CASSLRSEQFF. Here the CDR3 DNA reads TGTGCCAGCAGTTTAAGGAGTGAGCAGTTCTTC.

The chain joins TRBV11-3 to TRBJ2-3; 7 bases fit TRBD2. This CDR3 comprises 14 residues. Germline V CDR1 and CDR2: SGHNT, YENEEA. CDR3 sequence (DNA): TGTACCGGCAGCTTCAGGACTAGTACAGATACGCAGTATTTT. Translating gives CTGSFRTSTDTQYF.

Of note for this clonotype: At one boundary the junction diverges from the germline segment, which might be a read error. The chain joins TRBV10-2 to TRBJ1-5; 8 bases match TRBD1. The CDR3 consists of 16 residues. Germline assignment: CDR1 WSHSY and CDR2 SAAADI. The CDR3 coding sequence is TGCGCCAGCAATGAGTTTGGCGGACAGGGTAATCAACCCCAGCATTTT. The encoded protein is CASNEFGGQGNQPQHF.

On this clonotype: An end of the junction differs from the germline gene, which may be a read error. This rearrangement joins TRBV4-2 to TRBJ2-1; 9 nucleotides match TRBD2. The CDR3 spans 16 residues. Germline V gene data show CDR1 as LGHNA and CDR2 as YNFKEQ. The CDR3 nucleotides are TGTGTCAGCAGCCAAGATAGGGCTAGCGGGATGGGTGAGCAATTCTTC. It translates to CVSSQDRASGMGEQFF.

V and J are TRBV11-2 and TRBJ2-3; D ambiguous. Germline lookup yields CDR1 SGHAT and CDR2 FQNNGV. Trimming removed 2 bases from V and 2 bases from J, with 14 bases in between. This CDR3 region has 16 residues. CDR3 sequence reads: CASSLILARNTDTQYF. The CDR3 bases are TGTGCCAGCAGCTTAATATTGGCGAGGAACACAGATACGCAGTATTTT.

Details on this clonotype: Just one base apart from a much larger clone, this may be a read error. The chain has TRBV6-6 and TRBJ1-3; TRBD1 matches at 7 bases. Germline CDR1 and CDR2: MNHNY and SVGAGI (reference sequence). There are 17 residues in the CDR3. In DNA form, the CDR3 reads TGTGCCAGCAGTTCGCCCGACAGGGTGGTCTCTGGAAGCACCATATATTTT. Its translation: CASSSPDRVVSGSTIYF.

In its sample, this clonotype was seen a few times. The missing conserved phenylalanine or tryptophan at the end of this CDR3 makes a read error likely. This chain connects TRBV6-6 to TRBJ1-1; 7 nucleotides align to TRBD1. V lost 7 bases to trimming and J lost 5 bases; unmatched junction nucleotides: 7. Germline V lookup: CDR1 MNHNY, CDR2 SVGAGI (reference sequence). This CDR3 has 13 residues. CDR3 DNA sequence: TGTGCCAGCAAGAAGACAGGGCGGACTGAAGCTTTCTCC. The encoded protein is CASKKTGRTEAFS.

In this sample, this clonotype turned up once. A much larger clone lies one base from this, so it may be a read error. The CDR3 end shows no conserved phenylalanine or tryptophan, and so a read error is likely. This chain links TRBV4-1 with TRBJ2-1; 12 bases line up with TRBD2. V lost 6 bases, J lost 7 bases, and 16 bases stayed unmatched. The CDR3 loop spans 18 amino acids. Germline V CDR1 and CDR2: MGHRA, YSYEKL. The CDR3 is CASSDGYLAGGEGNEQFS. The CDR3 DNA reads TGCGCCAGCAGTGACGGGTACCTAGCGGGAGGGGAAGGGAATGAGCAGTTCTCC.

As concerns this clonotype: The CDR3 ends on some other residue instead of the conserved phenylalanine or tryptophan, so this is likely a read error. This chain links TRBV11-3 with TRBJ2-1; no definite D call. This CDR3 is 17 amino acids long. Per germline, CDR1 SGHNT and CDR2 YENEEA. V was shortened by 0 bases and J by 1 base, with 13 bases between the two germline ends. CDR3 amino acids: CASSLDLRSFSYNEQFL. The CDR3 DNA follows: TGTGCCAGCAGCTTAGATCTGAGGAGTTTTTCCTACAATGAGCAGTTCTTA.

Points on this clonotype: At one boundary the junction diverges from the germline segment, which might be a read error. The rearrangement links TRBV11-2 to TRBJ2-1, with 8 bases that match TRBD2. The J call may be in error: the DNA end matches TRBJ2-5 better. The germline V gene encodes CDR1 SGHAT and CDR2 FQNNGV. CDR3 size: 15 residues. CDR3 sequence reads: CVSSRGLVLQEIQYF. The CDR3 nucleotides are TGTGTCAGCAGCCGGGGACTAGTCCTCCAAGAGATCCAGTACTTC.

As for this clonotype: The CDR3 does not end in the conserved phenylalanine or tryptophan, so this is likely a read error. The DNA is left out, because the CDR3 cannot be placed on it with certainty; the CDR3 is given as TCRdb lists it. V is TRBV11-1 and J is TRBJ2-3. Germline assignment: CDR1 SGHAT and CDR2 FQDESV (reference sequence). The CDR3 is 14 residues long, counting both termini. CDR3 in amino acids: CASSLRQRARESHS.

Points on this clonotype: The junction departs from the called germline gene at one end, perhaps through a read error. This chain connects TRBV14 to TRBJ2-1; maybe TRBD2 (6 bases). The CDR3 has 16 amino acids. Germline V lookup: CDR1 SGHDN, CDR2 FVKESK. The CDR3 spells CASSLVGGTGLGEQFF. DNA of the CDR3: TGTGCCAGTAGCCTAGTGGGCGGGACTGGCCTTGGTGAGCAGTTCTTC.

V is TRBV28 and J is TRBJ1-4; D is uncertain. CDR1 and CDR2 from the germline V gene are MDHEN and SYDVKM. V was clipped by 6 bases and J by 2 bases, with 7 bases between them. The CDR3 has 13 residues. CDR3 amino acids: CASRVSTNEKLFF. The CDR3 DNA reads as TGTGCCAGCAGGGTCAGCACTAATGAAAAACTGTTTTTT.